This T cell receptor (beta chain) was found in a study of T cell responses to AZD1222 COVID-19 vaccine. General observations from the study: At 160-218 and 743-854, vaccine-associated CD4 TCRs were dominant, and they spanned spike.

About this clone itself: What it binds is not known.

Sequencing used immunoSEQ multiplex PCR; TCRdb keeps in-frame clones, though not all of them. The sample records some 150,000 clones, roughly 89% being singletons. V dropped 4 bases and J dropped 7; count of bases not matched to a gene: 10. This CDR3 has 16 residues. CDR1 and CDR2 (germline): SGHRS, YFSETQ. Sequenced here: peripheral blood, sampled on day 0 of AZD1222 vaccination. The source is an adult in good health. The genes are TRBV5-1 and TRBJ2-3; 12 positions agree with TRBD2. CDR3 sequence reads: CASSVQLAGGRNTQYF. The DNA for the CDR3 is TGCGCCAGCAGCGTCCAACTAGCGGGGGGCAGGAATACGCAGTATTTT.